This T cell receptor (beta chain) was recorded in a study of blood T cell repertoires in COVID-19 (TCRdb year 2020). Background for the entire study: Collaborator samples came from the United States, Italy and Spain and covered acute and convalescent phases of COVID-19. The material from the prospective study consisted of cDNA or gDNA derived from T cells, B-cell-depleted T cells, or PBMCs. The dataset comprised deeply sampled blood TCRbeta repertoires from subjects exposed to, actively infected with, or recovered from COVID-19. The repertoires were released in a freely available public database meant as a resource for research on the immune response to SARS-CoV-2. The samples were drawn from two sources: the first 160 participants of the ongoing ImmuneRACE study, and 1,254 subjects contributed by 6 global collaborators. Nearly every sample came with metadata listing a de-identified subject ID, COVID-19 status, age in years and sex. Where available, HLA class I and class II types were obtained from metadata supplied by the sample provider rather than from assay-based typing.

TCRbeta CDR3 regions were amplified from genomic DNA by means of the immunoSEQ Assay, a bias-controlled multiplex PCR. The paper's processing steps were these. The number of nucleated cells in each sample was estimated from the amplification of reference gene primers within the assay. To quantify the absolute abundance of each unique TCRbeta CDR3 rearrangement, sequence reads were collapsed and filtered. Productive Simpson clonality was computed per sample as the square root of Simpson's diversity index over productive rearrangements. Not all clones reach the TCRdb copy of this immuneACCESS table, which keeps in-frame sequences only. Checked studies attribute under half of the gap to unresolved V genes and leave the rest unexplained. V and J calls and clone size are those listed in that table; D and trimming were worked out from the DNA. The table for this sample lists 220,000 or so clones; more than 65% of them were counted only once. 3.6% of the sample comes from the top ten.

The collaborating institutions used their own protocols to collect whole blood in K2EDTA tubes. For TCRbeta analysis, collaborators shipped samples in one of three forms: frozen whole blood, isolated PBMCs, or DNA extracted from either of those sample types. Results and caveats for the whole study, not just this receptor: The quantity of clinical and demographic metadata differed by source and by participant and was supplied without curation.

Notes on this clone: There is no known antigen for this receptor. Per-base qualities were not stored, and no clone one base away is much larger.

Reading from cysteine to phenylalanine, the CDR3 counts 14 amino acids. Solely the CDR3 DNA is kept, with 42 bases framed from the first base. CDR1 and CDR2 are read off the germline V gene as SGHRS and YFSETQ. V and J are truncated by 0 bases and 7 bases respectively, leaving an intervening sequence of 13 bases. This clonotype was sampled from an elderly woman with acute or convalescent COVID-19. The sequence links TRBV5-1 to TRBJ2-5, and perhaps TRBD2 as D gene, on 6 matching bases. Specimen: peripheral blood. This receptor carries the CDR3 CASSLATSLGTQYF. The sequenced DNA is TGCGCCAGCAGCTTGGCCACTAGCCTCGGGACCCAGTACTTC. The CDR3, completed at both ends by the reference TRBV5-1 and TRBJ2-5 genes, gives the full variable domain KAGVTQTPRYLIKTRGQQVTLSCSPISGHRSVSWYQQTPGQGLQFLFEYFSETQRNKGNFPGRFSGRQFSNSRSEMNVSTLELGDSALYLCASSLATSLGTQYFGPGTRLLVL.